This T cell receptor (beta chain) originates from a study of OX40 agonist ivuxolimab in advanced cancers. General notes on the study: Ivuxolimab was an agonistic, fully human IgG2 monoclonal antibody directed against OX40 (CD134), a costimulatory receptor. Partial responses were achieved by three dose-escalation patients, of whom one had hepatocellular carcinoma and two had cutaneous melanoma. Prior anti-PD-1, anti-PD-L1 or anti-CTLA-4 therapy was permitted, and checkpoint inhibitors had been received by around 40% of dose-escalation patients. The paper covers the monotherapy dose-escalation part of the phase I ivuxolimab trial, which included N = 52 patients. The point of sequencing TCRbeta in the periphery was to test whether ivuxolimab changed TCR sequence diversity and drove clonal T-cell expansion. Intravenous ivuxolimab was administered to patients every 2 weeks at six dose levels: 0.01, 0.1, 0.3, 1.5, 3 and 10 mg/kg. The dose-escalation cohort was around 84% male with a mean age of about 58 years, ranging from roughly 23 to 80. Among the approximately 54 dose-escalation patients, some 20 had hepatocellular carcinoma, 15 melanoma, 9 renal cell carcinoma and 9 head and neck cancer.

The germline V gene (reference sequence) yields PRHDT for CDR1 and FYEKMQ for CDR2. V loses 3 bases of germline sequence and J loses 4 bases, and the interval between the two ends is 4 bases. Taken from cysteine to phenylalanine, the CDR3 has 12 residues. Left in the record is the CDR3 DNA by itself, 36 bases read in frame from the first base. Results and caveats for the whole study, not just this receptor: At doses of 0.1 to 3.0 mg/kg, clonal expansion of both CD4+ and CD8+ T cells in blood was seen between baseline and week 6. Low levels of normalized T-cell clonal expansion were also seen in some patients who did not respond. The antigen specificity of the clonally expanded peripheral T cells was not determined. After ivuxolimab, expanded clones were on average more numerous among CD8+ T cells than among CD4+ T cells. In the 0.1-3.0 mg/kg groups, partial responders had among the lowest normalized peripheral clonal expansion, particularly in CD8+ T cells.

The trial excluded patients who had a history of autoimmune disease or who were on systemic immunosuppression. In every dose cohort, peripheral blood was drawn for TCR sequencing at baseline, cycle 4 day 1, and cycle 7 day 1. Samples came from an open-label, multicenter, first-in-human phase I dose-escalation trial of ivuxolimab. The trial enrolled adults with locally advanced or metastatic head and neck squamous cell, hepatocellular, melanoma or renal cell carcinoma. Before TCR sequencing, CD4+ T cells and CD8+ T cells from peripheral blood were sorted into separate populations. This clone was observed a few times. Which antigen it targets is not known. No base qualities exist here, and no much larger clone lies one base off it. Genomic DNA was extracted from sorted cells for sequencing of the TCRbeta CDR3 region. TCRbeta CDR3 regions were sequenced using the immunoSEQ Assay. TCRdb stores this immuneACCESS table with in-frame sequences only. Part of the clones is absent; in the studies checked, under half of the shortfall reflects unresolved V genes, and no reason is known for the rest. The sample table holds just over 90,000 clones, of which roughly 90% were seen once. The top ten hold about 3% of the sample.

The receptor comes from an adult with an advanced solid tumor such as melanoma, head and neck, liver or kidney cancer. This material consisted of CD4+ or CD8+ T cells sorted from blood, taken in a trial of the OX40 agonist ivuxolimab. The sequence joins TRBV13 to TRBJ1-3, with the D gene call left open. The CDR3 region: CASSLTGNTIYF. At the DNA level, the sequence is TGTGCCAGCAGCTTGACAGGAAACACCATATATTTT.